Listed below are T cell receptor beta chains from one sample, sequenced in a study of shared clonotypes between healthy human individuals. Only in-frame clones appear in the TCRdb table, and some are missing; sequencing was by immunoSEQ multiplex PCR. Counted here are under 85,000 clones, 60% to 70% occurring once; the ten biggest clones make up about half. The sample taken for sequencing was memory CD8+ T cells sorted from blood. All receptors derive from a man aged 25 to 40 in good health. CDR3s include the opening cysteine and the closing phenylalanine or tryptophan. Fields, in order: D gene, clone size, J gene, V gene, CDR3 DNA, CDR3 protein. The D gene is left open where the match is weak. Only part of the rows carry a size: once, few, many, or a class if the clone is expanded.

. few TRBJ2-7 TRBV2 TGTGCCAGCAATATTCTACTCACCGCATCCTACGAGCAGTACTTC CASNILLTASYEQYF
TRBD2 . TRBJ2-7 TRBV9 TGTGCCAGCAGCGTAGGCGGGAGCGGCTACGAGCAGTACTTC CASSVGGSGYEQYF
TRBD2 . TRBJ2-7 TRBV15 TGTGCCACCAGCGATGGGATAAGCGGGAGCTACGAGCAGTACTTC CATSDGISGSYEQYF
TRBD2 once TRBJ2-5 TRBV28 TGTGCCAGCAGTTTCAAAGCGGGAGGGCGGGAGACCCAGTACTTC CASSFKAGGRETQYF
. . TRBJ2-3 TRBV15 TGTGCCACCAGCAGAGATCGCGGGACGGATACGCAGTATTTT CATSRDRGTDTQYF
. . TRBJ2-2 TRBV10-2 TGCGCCAGCCACTGGGGGACCGGGGAGCTGTTTTTT CASHWGTGELFF
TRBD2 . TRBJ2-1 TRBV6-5 TGTGCCAGCAGCCGACCTAGCGGGAGATACAATGAGCAGTTCTTC CASSRPSGRYNEQFF
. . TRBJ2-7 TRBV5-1 TGCGCCAGCAGCTCAACAGGGACCTACGAGCAGTACTTC CASSSTGTYEQYF
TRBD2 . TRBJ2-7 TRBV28 TGTGCCAGCAGTTTATCGCTAGCGGGGGGGGTCTATTCCTACGAGCAGTACTTC CASSLSLAGGVYSYEQYF
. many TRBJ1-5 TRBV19 TGTGCCAGCGGGGTGGGGGAGAGTCTTGGCAATCAGCCCCAGCATTTT CASGVGESLGNQPQHF
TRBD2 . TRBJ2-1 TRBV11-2 TGTGCCAGCAGCTTATTGGCATCACTAGCGGGAGTCCACGGGGAGCAGTTCTTC CASSLLASLAGVHGEQFF
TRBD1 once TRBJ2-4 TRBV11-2 TGTGCCAGCAGCTCCCACAGGGGTCGCGAAAACATTCAGTACTTC CASSSHRGRENIQYF
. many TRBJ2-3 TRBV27 TGTGCCAGCAGTTTATACCGAGCGGGCACAGATACGCAGTATTTT CASSLYRAGTDTQYF
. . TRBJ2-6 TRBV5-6 TGTGCCAGCAGTGAGCCCATCGGGGGGCCTGGGGCCAACGTCCTGACTTTC CASSEPIGGPGANVLTF
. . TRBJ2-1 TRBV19 TGTGCCAGTAGTATAGGGGTTAGCTCCTCAAGGTGTGAGCAGTTCTTC CASSIGVSSSRCEQFF
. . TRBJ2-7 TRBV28 TGTGCCAGCAGTTTTCCCGGGACTGGGCCCTACGAGCAGTACTTC CASSFPGTGPYEQYF
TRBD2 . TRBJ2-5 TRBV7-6 TGTGCCAGCAGCTCGTCAGGGGAAGCGGGAGGGCCGGAGACCCAGTACTTC CASSSSGEAGGPETQYF
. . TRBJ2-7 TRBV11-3 TGTGCCAGCAGCTTAGCGGGGAGTGGCTACGAGCAGTACTTC CASSLAGSGYEQYF
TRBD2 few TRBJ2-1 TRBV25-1 TGTGCCAGCAGTGACGGAACTAGCGACCACCCCCAGGATGAGCAGTTCTTC CASSDGTSDHPQDEQFF
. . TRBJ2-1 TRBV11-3 TGTGCCAGCAGCTTAGCATGGGGAACTGAGCAGTTCTTC CASSLAWGTEQFF